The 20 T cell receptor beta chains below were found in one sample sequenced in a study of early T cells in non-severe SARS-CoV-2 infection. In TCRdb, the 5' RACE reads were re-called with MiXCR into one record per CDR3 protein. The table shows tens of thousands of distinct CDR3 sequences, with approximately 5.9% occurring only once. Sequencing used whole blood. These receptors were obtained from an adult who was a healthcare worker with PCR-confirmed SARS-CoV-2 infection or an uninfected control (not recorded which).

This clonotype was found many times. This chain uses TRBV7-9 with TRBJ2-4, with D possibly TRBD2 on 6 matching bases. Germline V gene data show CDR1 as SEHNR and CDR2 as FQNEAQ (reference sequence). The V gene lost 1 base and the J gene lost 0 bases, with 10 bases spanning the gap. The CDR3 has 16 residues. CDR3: CASSLGAGLAKNIQYF. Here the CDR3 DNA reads TGTGCCAGCAGCTTAGGCGCGGGACTAGCCAAAAACATTCAGTACTTC. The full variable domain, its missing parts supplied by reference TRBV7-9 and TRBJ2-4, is DTGVSQNPRHKITKRGQNVTFRCDPISEHNRLYWYRQTLGQGPEFLTYFQNEAQLEKSRLLSDRFSAERPKGSFSTLEIQRTEQGDSAMYLCASSLGAGLAKNIQYFGAGTRLSVL.

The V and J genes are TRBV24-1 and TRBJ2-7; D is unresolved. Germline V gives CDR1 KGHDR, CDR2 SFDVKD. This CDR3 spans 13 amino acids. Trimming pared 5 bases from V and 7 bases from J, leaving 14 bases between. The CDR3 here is CATSAAALGEQYF. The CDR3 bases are TGTGCCACCAGTGCTGCAGCCTTGGGGGAGCAGTACTTC.

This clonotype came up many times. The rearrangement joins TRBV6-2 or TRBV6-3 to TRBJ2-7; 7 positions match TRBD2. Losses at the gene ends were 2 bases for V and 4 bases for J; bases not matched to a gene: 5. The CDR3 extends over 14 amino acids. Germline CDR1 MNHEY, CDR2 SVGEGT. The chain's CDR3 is CASSYVGGPYEQYF. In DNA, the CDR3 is TGTGCCAGCAGTTACGTGGGAGGGCCGTACGAGCAGTACTTC.

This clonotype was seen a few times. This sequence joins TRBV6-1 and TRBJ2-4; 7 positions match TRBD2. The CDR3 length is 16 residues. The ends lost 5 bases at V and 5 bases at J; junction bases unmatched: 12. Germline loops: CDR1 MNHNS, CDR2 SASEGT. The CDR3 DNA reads TGTGCCAGCAGTCTTTGGGAGGGCCCGGTGGAAAACATTCAGTACTTC. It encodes CASSLWEGPVENIQYF.

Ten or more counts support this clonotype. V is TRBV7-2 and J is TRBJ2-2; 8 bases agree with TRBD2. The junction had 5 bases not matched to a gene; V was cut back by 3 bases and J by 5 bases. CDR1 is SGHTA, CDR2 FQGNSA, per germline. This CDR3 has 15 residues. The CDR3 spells CASSFRSSGTGELFF. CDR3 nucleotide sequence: TGTGCCAGCAGCTTCAGGTCTAGCGGGACCGGGGAGCTGTTTTTT. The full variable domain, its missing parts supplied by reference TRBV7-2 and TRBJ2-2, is GAGVSQSPSNKVTEKGKDVELRCDPISGHTALYWYRQSLGQGLEFLIYFQGNSAPDKSGLPSDRFSAERTGGSVSTLTIQRTQQEDSAVYLCASSFRSSGTGELFFGEGSRLTVL.

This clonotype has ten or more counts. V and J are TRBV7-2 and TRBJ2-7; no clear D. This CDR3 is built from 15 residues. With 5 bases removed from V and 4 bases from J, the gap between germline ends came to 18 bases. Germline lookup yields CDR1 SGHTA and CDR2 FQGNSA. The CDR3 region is CASSSVFGVEYEQYF. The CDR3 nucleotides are TGTGCCAGCAGCAGCGTGTTCGGCGTGGAATACGAGCAGTACTTC.

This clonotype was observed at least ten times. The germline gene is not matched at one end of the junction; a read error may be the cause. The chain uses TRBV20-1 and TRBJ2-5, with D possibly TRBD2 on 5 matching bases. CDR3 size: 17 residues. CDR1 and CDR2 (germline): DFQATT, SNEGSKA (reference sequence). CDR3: CSARDLVAGGDQGTQYF. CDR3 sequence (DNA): TGCAGTGCTAGAGATCTGGTGGCAGGAGGAGACCAAGGGACCCAGTACTTC.

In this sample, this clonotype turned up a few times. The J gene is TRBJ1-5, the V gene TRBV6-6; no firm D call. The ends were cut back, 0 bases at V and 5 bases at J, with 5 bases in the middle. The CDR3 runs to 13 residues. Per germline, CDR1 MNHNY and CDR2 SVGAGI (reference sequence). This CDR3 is CASSYSRDQPQHF. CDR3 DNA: TGTGCCAGCAGTTACTCTCGTGATCAGCCCCAGCATTTT.

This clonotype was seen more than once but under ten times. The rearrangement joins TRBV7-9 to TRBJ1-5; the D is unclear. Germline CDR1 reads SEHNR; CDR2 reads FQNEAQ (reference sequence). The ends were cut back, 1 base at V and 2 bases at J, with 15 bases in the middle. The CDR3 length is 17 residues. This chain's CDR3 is CASSLGLGKGGNQPQHF. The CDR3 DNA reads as TGTGCCAGCAGCTTAGGATTGGGGAAGGGAGGCAATCAGCCCCAGCATTTT.

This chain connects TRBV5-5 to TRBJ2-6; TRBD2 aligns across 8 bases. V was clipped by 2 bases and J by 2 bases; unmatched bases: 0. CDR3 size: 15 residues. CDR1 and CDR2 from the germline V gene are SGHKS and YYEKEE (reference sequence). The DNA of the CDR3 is TGTGCCAGCAGCTTACTAGCGGCTGGGGCCAACGTCCTGACTTTC. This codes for CASSLLAAGANVLTF.

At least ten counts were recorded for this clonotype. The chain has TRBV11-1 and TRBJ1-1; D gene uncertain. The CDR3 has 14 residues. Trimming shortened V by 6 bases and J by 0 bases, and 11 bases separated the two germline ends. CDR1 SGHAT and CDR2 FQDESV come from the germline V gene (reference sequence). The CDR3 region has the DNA TGTGCCAGCAGTTTGGGGTCCGTGAACACTGAAGCTTTCTTT. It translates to CASSLGSVNTEAFF.

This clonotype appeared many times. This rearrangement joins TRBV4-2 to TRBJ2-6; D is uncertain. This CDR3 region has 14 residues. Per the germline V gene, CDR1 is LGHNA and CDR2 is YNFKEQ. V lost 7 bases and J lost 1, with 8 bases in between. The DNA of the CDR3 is TGTGCCAGCACCTTAGGTTCTGGGGCCAACGTCCTGACTTTC. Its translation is CASTLGSGANVLTF.

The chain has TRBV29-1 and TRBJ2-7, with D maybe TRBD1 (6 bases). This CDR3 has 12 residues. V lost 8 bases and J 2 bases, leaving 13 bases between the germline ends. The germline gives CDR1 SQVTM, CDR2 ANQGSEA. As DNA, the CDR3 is TGCAGCACTCGGGACAACACCTACGAGCAGTACTTC. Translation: CSTRDNTYEQYF.

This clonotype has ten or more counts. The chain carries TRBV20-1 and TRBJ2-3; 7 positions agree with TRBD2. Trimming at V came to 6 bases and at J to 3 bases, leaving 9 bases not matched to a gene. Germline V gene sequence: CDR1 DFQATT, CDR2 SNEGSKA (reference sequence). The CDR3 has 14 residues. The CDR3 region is CSADRWGGTDTQYF. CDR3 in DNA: TGCAGTGCAGACCGGTGGGGAGGGACAGATACGCAGTATTTT.

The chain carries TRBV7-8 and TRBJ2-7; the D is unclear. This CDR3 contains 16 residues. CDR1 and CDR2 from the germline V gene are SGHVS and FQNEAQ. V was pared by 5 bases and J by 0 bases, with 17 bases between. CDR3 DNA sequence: TGTGCCAGCAGCAAAGAAAGTCTCTGGAGCTCCTACGAGCAGTACTTC. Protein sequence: CASSKESLWSSYEQYF. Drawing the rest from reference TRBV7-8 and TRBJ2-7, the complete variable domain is GAGVSQSPRYKVAKRGQDVALRCDPISGHVSLFWYQQALGQGPEFLTYFQNEAQLDKSGLPSDRFFAERPEGSVSTLKIQRTQQEDSAVYLCASSKESLWSSYEQYFGPGTRLTVT.

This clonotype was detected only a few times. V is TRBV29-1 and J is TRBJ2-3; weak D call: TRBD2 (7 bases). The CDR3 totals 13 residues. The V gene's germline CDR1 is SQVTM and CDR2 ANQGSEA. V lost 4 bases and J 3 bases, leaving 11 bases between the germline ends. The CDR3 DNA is TGCAGCGTTGCAGGGAGGGGGACAGATACGCAGTATTTT. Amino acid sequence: CSVAGRGTDTQYF.

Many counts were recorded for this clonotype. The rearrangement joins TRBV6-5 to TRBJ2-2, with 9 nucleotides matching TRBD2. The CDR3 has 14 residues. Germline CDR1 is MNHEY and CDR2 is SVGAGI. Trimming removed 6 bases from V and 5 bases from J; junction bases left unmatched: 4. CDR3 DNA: TGTGCCAGCAGCTATAGCGGGAGTACCGGGGAGCTGTTTTTT. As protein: CASSYSGSTGELFF.

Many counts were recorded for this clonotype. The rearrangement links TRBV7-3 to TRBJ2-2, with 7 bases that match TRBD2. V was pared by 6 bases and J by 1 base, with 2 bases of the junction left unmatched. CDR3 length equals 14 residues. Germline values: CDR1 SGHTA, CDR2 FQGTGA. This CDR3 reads CASRAGENTGELFF. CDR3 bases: TGTGCCAGCAGGGCGGGGGAGAACACCGGGGAGCTGTTTTTT.

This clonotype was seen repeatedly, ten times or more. DNA for the CDR3: TGTGCCAGCAGAACAGGCGGGAGCGGCTCCTACAATGAGCAGTTCTTC. It yields the protein CASRTGGSGSYNEQFF. This chain uses TRBV2 with TRBJ2-1; 7 positions match TRBD2. The CDR3 contains 16 residues. From germline, CDR1 is SNHLY and CDR2 FYNNEI. V dropped 6 bases and J dropped 0; count of bases not matched to a gene: 8. The variable domain in full, with the rest retrieved from reference TRBV2 and TRBJ2-1, is EPEVTQTPSHQVTQMGQEVILRCVPISNHLYFYWYRQILGQKVEFLVSFYNNEISEKSEIFDDQFSVERPDGSNFTLKIRSTKLEDSAMYFCASRTGGSGSYNEQFFGPGTRLTVL.

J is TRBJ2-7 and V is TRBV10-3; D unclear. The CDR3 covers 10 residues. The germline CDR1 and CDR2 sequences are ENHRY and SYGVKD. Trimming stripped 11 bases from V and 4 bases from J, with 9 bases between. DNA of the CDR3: TGTGCCGTCCTGGGGTACGAGCAGTACTTC. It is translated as CAVLGYEQYF.